The 12 T cell receptor beta chains below come from one sample, sequenced in a study of T cells in Graves' hyperthyroidism and ophthalmopathy. TCR beta CDR3 regions were amplified from RNA transcripts. HTBI primers were used for first-round RT-PCR of the TCR CDR3. TCRdb re-called the multiplex PCR reads through MiXCR, storing one row per CDR3 protein. The sample consists of about 640,000 distinct CDR3 sequences, less than 25% of them appearing once. The sample consisted of blood. The source is a man aged 25 to 45 with Graves' ophthalmopathy.

This clonotype was seen only a few times. The CDR3 protein is CASSFAGQGFREETQYF. CDR3 nucleotide sequence: TGTGCCAGCAGTTTTGCGGGACAGGGTTTCCGAGAAGAGACCCAGTACTTC. The chain uses TRBV28 and TRBJ2-5; 9 bases fit TRBD1. The CDR3 covers 17 residues. Germline V gene sequence: CDR1 MDHEN, CDR2 SYDVKM. V shed 3 bases, J shed 3 bases, and the junction held 11 bases outside the gene matches. Together with reference TRBV28 and TRBJ2-5, the CDR3 gives the full variable domain: DVKVTQSSRYLVKRTGEKVFLECVQDMDHENMFWYRQDPGLGLRLIYFSYDVKMKEKGDIPEGYSVSREKKERFSLILESASTNQTSMYLCASSFAGQGFREETQYFGPGTRLLVL.

This clonotype was seen a few times. This chain connects TRBV28 to TRBJ2-7; 8 bases are shared with TRBD1. V dropped 3 bases and J dropped 2; count of bases not matched to a gene: 6. CDR1 and CDR2 (germline): MDHEN, SYDVKM. The CDR3 runs 15 residues. The CDR3, as DNA: TGTGCCAGCAGTTTTTCCAGGACAGGGACCTACGAGCAGTACTTC. It codes for CASSFSRTGTYEQYF. Looking up the rest from reference TRBV28 and TRBJ2-7 gives the full variable domain: DVKVTQSSRYLVKRTGEKVFLECVQDMDHENMFWYRQDPGLGLRLIYFSYDVKMKEKGDIPEGYSVSREKKERFSLILESASTNQTSMYLCASSFSRTGTYEQYFGPGTRLTVT.

CDR3 DNA: TGTGCCAGCAGCGTAGCCGTTGGCGTCTCCTACGAGCAGTACTTC. Its translation: CASSVAVGVSYEQYF. The chain is built from TRBV9 and TRBJ2-7; D not certain. Germline values: CDR1 SGDLS, CDR2 YYNGEE. V shed 0 bases and J shed 0 bases, with 10 bases lying between them. The CDR3 loop spans 15 amino acids.

This clonotype was seen more than once but under ten times. The chain joins TRBV7-3 to TRBJ1-2; 9 nucleotides line up with TRBD1. CDR1 and CDR2 (germline): SGHTA, FQGTGA. Losses at the gene ends were 0 bases for V and 6 bases for J; bases not matched to a gene: 11. This CDR3 is built from 17 residues. The CDR3 region has the DNA TGTGCCAGCAGCTTAACGGGGACAGGGCTTAGGGAGGATGGCTACACCTTC. Protein sequence: CASSLTGTGLREDGYTF.

This chain joins TRBV29-1 and TRBJ2-7; D is possibly TRBD1 (6 bases). Trimming took off 1 base at V and 3 bases at J, with 13 bases between the two ends. The CDR3 spans 14 residues. Germline V gene data show CDR1 as SQVTM and CDR2 as ANQGSEA. The CDR3: CSVEAPGQGYEQYF. CDR3 in DNA: TGCAGCGTTGAAGCTCCGGGACAAGGCTACGAGCAGTACTTC.

A few counts support this clonotype. J is TRBJ2-3 and V is TRBV28; a possible D gene is TRBD2 (5 bases). CDR1 and CDR2 (germline): MDHEN, SYDVKM. Trimming stripped 4 bases from V and 7 bases from J, with 15 bases between. This CDR3 has 14 residues. The CDR3 region is CASSSKGGLNTQYF. In nucleotides, the CDR3 is TGTGCCAGCAGTTCTAAAGGAGGTCTAAATACGCAGTATTTT.

A few counts support this clonotype. For the CDR3, the DNA is TGTGCCAGCAGTGAAGCGCAGGACGGGGCCGGGGGGCATGGCTACACCTTC. Amino acid sequence: CASSEAQDGAGGHGYTF. V usage is TRBV2 and J usage is TRBJ1-2; D might be TRBD1 (6 bases). Per germline, CDR1 SNHLY and CDR2 FYNNEI. V dropped 0 bases and J dropped 6 bases, with 20 bases sitting between them. This CDR3 region has 17 residues.

The CDR3: CRPKRDTEAFF. CDR3 DNA: TGCAGGCCAAAAAGGGACACTGAAGCTTTCTTT. The V call is TRBV20-1, the J call TRBJ1-1; no firm D call. Germline CDR1 and CDR2: DFQATT and SNEGSKA (reference sequence). CDR3 size: 11 residues.

The V gene is TRBV27, the J gene TRBJ1-3; D is unclear. This CDR3 comprises 17 residues. Trimming pared 4 bases from V and 1 base from J, leaving 17 bases between. Germline lookup yields CDR1 MNHEY and CDR2 SMNVEV (reference sequence). The CDR3, as DNA: TGTGCCAGCAGTTCAAACCGCCCCCGGGGATCTGGAAACACCATATATTTT. The encoded protein is CASSSNRPRGSGNTIYF.

This clonotype was found many times. The chain links TRBV30 to TRBJ1-1, with 7 bases lining up with TRBD1. This CDR3 is 14 amino acids long. CDR1 and CDR2 from the germline V gene are GTSNPN and SVGIG (reference sequence). J was trimmed by 4 bases and V by 3 bases; bases with no gene match: 8. The CDR3 region has the DNA TGTGCCTGGAGGGGGCAGGGGGGAAGCACTGAAGCTTTCTTT. It specifies CAWRGQGGSTEAFF.

The CDR3 spells CSARTSGHTDTQYF. In nucleotides, the CDR3 is TGCAGTGCGAGGACTAGCGGACACACAGATACGCAGTATTTT. The J gene is TRBJ2-3, the V gene TRBV20-1; TRBD2 matches at 10 bases. Looked up from germline, CDR1 is DFQATT and CDR2 is SNEGSKA (reference sequence). The CDR3 has 14 residues. The V segment lost 6 bases and the J segment 2 bases; nucleotides outside the gene matches: 5.

This clonotype was seen at least ten times. The chain employs TRBV2 and TRBJ1-2; D not resolved. There are 15 residues in the CDR3. V dropped 4 bases and J dropped 4 bases, with 16 bases sitting between them. Germline loops: CDR1 SNHLY, CDR2 FYNNEI. The CDR3 bases are TGTGCCAGCAGTGCGGAGGCCAGATCCGGCTATGGCTACACCTTC. Its protein is CASSAEARSGYGYTF.